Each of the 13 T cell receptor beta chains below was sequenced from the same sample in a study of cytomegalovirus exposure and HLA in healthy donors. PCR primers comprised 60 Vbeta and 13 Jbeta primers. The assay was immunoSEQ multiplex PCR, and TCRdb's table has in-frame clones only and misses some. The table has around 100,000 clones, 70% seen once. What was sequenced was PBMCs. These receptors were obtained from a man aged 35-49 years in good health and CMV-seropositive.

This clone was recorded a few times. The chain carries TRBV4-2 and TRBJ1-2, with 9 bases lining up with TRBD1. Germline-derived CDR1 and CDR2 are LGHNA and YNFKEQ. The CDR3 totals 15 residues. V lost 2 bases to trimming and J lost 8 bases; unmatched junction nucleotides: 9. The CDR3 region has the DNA TGTGCCAGCAGCCAATACCCGGGACAGGGAGAGGGCTACACCTTC. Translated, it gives CASSQYPGQGEGYTF.

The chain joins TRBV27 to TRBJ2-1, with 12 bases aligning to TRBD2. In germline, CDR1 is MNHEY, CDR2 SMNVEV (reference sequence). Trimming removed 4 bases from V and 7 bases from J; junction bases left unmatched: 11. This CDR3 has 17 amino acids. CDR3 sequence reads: CASSSTPASGRGNEQFF. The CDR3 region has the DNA TGTGCCAGCAGTTCGACCCCGGCTAGCGGGAGGGGTAATGAGCAGTTCTTC.

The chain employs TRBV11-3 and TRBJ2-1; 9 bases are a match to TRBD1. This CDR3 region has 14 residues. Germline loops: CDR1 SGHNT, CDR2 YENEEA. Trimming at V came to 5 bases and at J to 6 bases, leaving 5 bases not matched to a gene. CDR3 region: CASSPDRGGNEQFF. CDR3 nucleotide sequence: TGTGCCAGCAGCCCGGACAGGGGAGGCAATGAGCAGTTCTTC.

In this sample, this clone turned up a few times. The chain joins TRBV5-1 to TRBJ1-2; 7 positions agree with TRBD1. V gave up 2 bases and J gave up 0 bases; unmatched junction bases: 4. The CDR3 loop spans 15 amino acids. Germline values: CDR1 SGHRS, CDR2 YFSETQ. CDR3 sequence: CASSFTGVANYGYTF. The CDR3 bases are TGCGCCAGCAGCTTCACAGGGGTAGCTAACTATGGCTACACCTTC.

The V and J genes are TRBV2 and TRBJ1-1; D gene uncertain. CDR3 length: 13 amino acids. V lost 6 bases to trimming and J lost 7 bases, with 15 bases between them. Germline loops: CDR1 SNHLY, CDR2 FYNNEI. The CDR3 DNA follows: TGTGCCAGCAGATCCAACAGATTTTATGAAGCTTTCTTT. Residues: CASRSNRFYEAFF.

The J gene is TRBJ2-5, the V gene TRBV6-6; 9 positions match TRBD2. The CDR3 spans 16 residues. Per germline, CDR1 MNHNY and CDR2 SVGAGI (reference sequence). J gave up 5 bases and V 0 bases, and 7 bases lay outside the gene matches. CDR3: CASSYSSGRPGETQYF. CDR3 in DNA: TGTGCCAGCAGTTACTCGAGCGGGAGGCCGGGGGAGACCCAGTACTTC.

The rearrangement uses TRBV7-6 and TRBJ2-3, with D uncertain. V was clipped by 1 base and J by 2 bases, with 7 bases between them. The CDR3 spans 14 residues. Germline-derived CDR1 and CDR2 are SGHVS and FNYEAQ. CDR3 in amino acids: CASSLGAATDTQYF. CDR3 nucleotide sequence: TGTGCCAGCAGCTTAGGGGCAGCCACAGATACGCAGTATTTT.

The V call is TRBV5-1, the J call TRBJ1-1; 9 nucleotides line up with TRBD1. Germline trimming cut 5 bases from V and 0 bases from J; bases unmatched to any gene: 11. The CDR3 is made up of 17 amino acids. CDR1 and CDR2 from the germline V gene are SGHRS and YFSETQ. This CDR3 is CASSFPSRDRVNTEAFF. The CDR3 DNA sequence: TGCGCCAGCAGTTTCCCCTCTAGGGACAGGGTGAACACTGAAGCTTTCTTT.

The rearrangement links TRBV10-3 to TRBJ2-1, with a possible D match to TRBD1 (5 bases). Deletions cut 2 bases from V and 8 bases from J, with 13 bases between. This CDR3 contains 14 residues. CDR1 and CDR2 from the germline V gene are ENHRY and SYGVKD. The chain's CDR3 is CAISEGHGRDEQFF. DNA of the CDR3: TGTGCCATCAGTGAGGGACATGGCCGAGATGAGCAGTTCTTC.

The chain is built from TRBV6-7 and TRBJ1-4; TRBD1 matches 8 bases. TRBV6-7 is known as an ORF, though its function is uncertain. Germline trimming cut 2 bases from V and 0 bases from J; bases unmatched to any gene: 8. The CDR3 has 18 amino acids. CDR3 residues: CASSYPGQGLSTNEKLFF. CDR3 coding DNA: TGTGCCAGCAGTTACCCCGGACAGGGCCTGTCAACTAATGAAAAACTGTTTTTT.

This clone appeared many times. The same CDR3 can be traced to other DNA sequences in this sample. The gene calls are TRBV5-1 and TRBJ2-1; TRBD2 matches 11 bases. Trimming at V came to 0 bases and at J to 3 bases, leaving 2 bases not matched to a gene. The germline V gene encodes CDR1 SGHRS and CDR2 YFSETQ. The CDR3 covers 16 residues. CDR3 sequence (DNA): TGCGCCAGCAGCTTGGGACTAGCGGGAATCTACAATGAGCAGTTCTTC. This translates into CASSLGLAGIYNEQFF. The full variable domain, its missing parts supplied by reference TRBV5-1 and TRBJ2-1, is KAGVTQTPRYLIKTRGQQVTLSCSPISGHRSVSWYQQTPGQGLQFLFEYFSETQRNKGNFPGRFSGRQFSNSRSEMNVSTLELGDSALYLCASSLGLAGIYNEQFFGPGTRLTVL.

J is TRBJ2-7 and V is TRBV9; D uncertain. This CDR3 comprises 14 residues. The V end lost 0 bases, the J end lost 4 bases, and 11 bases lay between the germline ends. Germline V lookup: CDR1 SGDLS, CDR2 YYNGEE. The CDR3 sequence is CASSVGQESYEQYF. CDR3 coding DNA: TGTGCCAGCAGCGTAGGGCAGGAATCGTACGAGCAGTACTTC.

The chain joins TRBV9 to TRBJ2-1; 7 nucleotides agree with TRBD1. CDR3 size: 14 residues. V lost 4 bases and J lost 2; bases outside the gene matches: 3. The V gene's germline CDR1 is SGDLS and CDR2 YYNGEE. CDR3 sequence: CASSLGTAYNEQFF. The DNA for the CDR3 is TGTGCCAGCAGCCTCGGGACAGCCTACAATGAGCAGTTCTTC.